Sequencing of this T cell receptor (beta chain) was carried out in a study of blood T cell repertoires in COVID-19. TCRdb's copy holds only in-frame clones and misses some; the assay was immunoSEQ multiplex PCR. The data contain some 300,000 clones, 86% of them singletons. J was trimmed by 7 bases and V by 2 bases; bases with no gene match: 8. From germline, CDR1 is GTSNPN and CDR2 SVGIG (reference sequence). This CDR3 has 15 residues. The clonotype was recovered from a woman in her 70s with COVID-19, enrolled during active disease. Sequencing was carried out using peripheral blood. This chain uses TRBV30 with TRBJ1-5, with 10 bases aligning to TRBD1. CDR3 coding DNA: TGTGCCTGGAGTCCCGGGACAGGGGTCGGGCAGCCCCAGCATTTT. Its translation is CAWSPGTGVGQPQHF. Looking up the rest from reference TRBV30 and TRBJ1-5 gives the full variable domain: SQTIHQWPATLVQPVGSPLSLECTVEGTSNPNLYWYRQAAGRGLQLLFYSVGIGQISSEVPQNLSASRPQDRQFILSSKKLLLSDSGFYLCAWSPGTGVGQPQHFGDGTRLSIL.